The rows below give T cell receptor beta chains drawn from one sample of a study of T cells after yellow fever vaccination. TCRdb re-called the 5' RACE reads through MiXCR, storing one row per CDR3 protein. The data hold more than 300,000 distinct CDR3 sequences, with roughly a tenth observed a single time. The specimen comprised CD4+ T cells sorted from PBMCs, sampled 45 days after the yellow fever booster vaccination. The receptors were sampled from a man between 18 and 29 years old who received the YFV17D yellow fever vaccine. CDR3s include the opening cysteine and the closing phenylalanine or tryptophan. Fields, in order: J gene, V gene, D gene, clone size, CDR3 protein, CDR3 DNA. A D gene is named only where the DNA matches it firmly. Rows give clone size only sometimes, using once, few, many, or a class for an expanded clone.

j_gene: TRBJ2-7
v_gene: TRBV4-1
d_gene: TRBD2
abundance: few
CDR3aa: CASSQGSSGGGRFAEQYF
CDR3nt: TGCGCCAGCAGCCAAGGATCATCTGGCGGGGGACGGTTTGCGGAGCAGTACTTC

j_gene: TRBJ1-2
v_gene: TRBV28
d_gene: NA
abundance: NA
CDR3aa: CASSLGPYYGYTF
CDR3nt: TGTGCCAGCAGTTTAGGTCCCTACTATGGCTACACCTTC

j_gene: TRBJ1-5
v_gene: TRBV6-5
d_gene: NA
abundance: many
CDR3aa: CASSYRKGWGNQPQHF
CDR3nt: TGTGCCAGCAGTTACCGTAAGGGTTGGGGCAATCAGCCCCAGCATTTT

j_gene: TRBJ2-2
v_gene: TRBV12-3/TRBV12-4
d_gene: NA
abundance: NA
CDR3aa: CASSFSPRGPGELFF
CDR3nt: TGTGCCAGCAGTTTTTCGCCCCGGGGCCCCGGGGAGCTGTTTTTT

j_gene: TRBJ2-5
v_gene: TRBV20-1
d_gene: NA
abundance: NA
CDR3aa: CSAIRMETQYF
CDR3nt: TGCAGTGCTATTCGCATGGAGACCCAGTACTTC

j_gene: TRBJ2-3
v_gene: TRBV5-1
d_gene: NA
abundance: few
CDR3aa: CASSGGSSTDTQYF
CDR3nt: TGCGCCAGCAGCGGGGGGTCGTCCACAGATACGCAGTATTTT

j_gene: TRBJ1-4
v_gene: TRBV27
d_gene: TRBD1
abundance: few
CDR3aa: CASPGQGSTNEKLFF
CDR3nt: TGTGCCAGCCCGGGACAGGGTTCAACTAATGAAAAACTGTTTTTT

j_gene: TRBJ1-1
v_gene: TRBV11-2
d_gene: NA
abundance: many
CDR3aa: CASSLGQSNTEAFF
CDR3nt: TGTGCCAGCAGCTTAGGACAGTCGAACACTGAAGCTTTCTTT

j_gene: TRBJ1-1
v_gene: TRBV7-6
d_gene: TRBD1
abundance: NA
CDR3aa: CGSSPGQGYDTEAFF
CDR3nt: TGTGGCAGCAGCCCCGGACAGGGTTATGACACTGAAGCTTTCTTT

j_gene: TRBJ2-1
v_gene: TRBV6-5
d_gene: NA
abundance: NA
CDR3aa: CASSYSGLHSYNEQFF
CDR3nt: TGTGCCAGCAGTTACTCAGGCCTTCACTCCTACAATGAGCAGTTCTTC

j_gene: TRBJ2-3
v_gene: TRBV6-2/TRBV6-3
d_gene: TRBD2
abundance: NA
CDR3aa: CASSGLAGGYYTDTQYF
CDR3nt: TGTGCCAGCAGTGGACTAGCGGGGGGGTACTACACAGATACGCAGTATTTT

j_gene: TRBJ2-1
v_gene: TRBV5-1
d_gene: NA
abundance: many
CDR3aa: CASFGTGEQFF
CDR3nt: TGCGCCAGCTTTGGAACGGGTGAGCAGTTCTTC

j_gene: TRBJ1-1
v_gene: TRBV5-6
d_gene: TRBD1
abundance: few
CDR3aa: CASSLKRDSLMNTEAFF
CDR3nt: TGTGCCAGCAGCTTGAAACGGGACAGCCTCATGAACACTGAAGCTTTCTTT

j_gene: TRBJ1-1
v_gene: TRBV6-5
d_gene: NA
abundance: few
CDR3aa: CASSYGSNKGTEAFF
CDR3nt: TGTGCCAGCAGTTATGGTAGCAACAAGGGGACTGAAGCTTTCTTT

j_gene: TRBJ2-5
v_gene: TRBV7-2
d_gene: TRBD2
abundance: few
CDR3aa: CASRPRLAGGLETQYF
CDR3nt: TGTGCCAGCAGGCCCCGACTAGCGGGGGGTTTAGAGACCCAGTACTTC

j_gene: TRBJ1-1
v_gene: TRBV4-1
d_gene: NA
abundance: few
CDR3aa: CASSPRAMNTEAFF
CDR3nt: TGCGCCAGCAGCCCTCGGGCCATGAACACTGAAGCTTTCTTT

j_gene: TRBJ1-2
v_gene: TRBV18
d_gene: NA
abundance: few
CDR3aa: CASSPAELPGYTF
CDR3nt: TGTGCCAGCTCACCGGCAGAGTTACCAGGCTACACCTTC

j_gene: TRBJ1-1
v_gene: TRBV28
d_gene: NA
abundance: few
CDR3aa: CASRGKSRTEAFF
CDR3nt: TGTGCCAGCCGCGGGAAAAGTAGGACTGAAGCTTTCTTT

j_gene: TRBJ2-5
v_gene: TRBV7-2
d_gene: NA
abundance: few
CDR3aa: CASSSPQESETQYF
CDR3nt: TGTGCCAGCAGTTCTCCCCAAGAGAGCGAGACCCAGTACTTC

j_gene: TRBJ2-7
v_gene: TRBV2
d_gene: NA
abundance: few
CDR3aa: CASSERGWDGTWLYEQYF
CDR3nt: TGTGCCAGCAGTGAAAGGGGCTGGGACGGGACTTGGTTGTACGAGCAGTACTTC

j_gene: TRBJ2-1
v_gene: TRBV7-3
d_gene: TRBD2
abundance: many
CDR3aa: CASSSRGDVHATYNEQFF
CDR3nt: TGTGCCAGCAGCTCGCGGGGGGACGTCCACGCGACCTACAATGAGCAGTTCTTC

j_gene: TRBJ2-1
v_gene: TRBV5-1
d_gene: NA
abundance: many
CDR3aa: CASSNSQGSSSYNEQFF
CDR3nt: TGCGCCAGCAGCAACTCACAGGGCAGTAGCTCCTACAATGAGCAGTTCTTC

j_gene: TRBJ2-3
v_gene: TRBV7-2
d_gene: NA
abundance: many
CDR3aa: CASEGGSDTQYF
CDR3nt: TGTGCCAGCGAGGGGGGTTCAGATACGCAGTATTTT

j_gene: TRBJ2-2
v_gene: TRBV12-3/TRBV12-4
d_gene: NA
abundance: many
CDR3aa: CASSRRGLNTGELFF
CDR3nt: TGTGCCAGCAGCCGTAGGGGACTGAACACCGGGGAGCTGTTTTTT

j_gene: TRBJ1-5
v_gene: TRBV18
d_gene: NA
abundance: few
CDR3aa: CASSPGEGRQPQHF
CDR3nt: TGTGCCAGCTCACCAGGAGAAGGCCGCCAGCCCCAGCATTTT

j_gene: TRBJ2-2
v_gene: TRBV2
d_gene: NA
abundance: NA
CDR3aa: CASKEAPSTGELFF
CDR3nt: TGTGCCAGCAAGGAGGCTCCCAGCACCGGGGAGCTGTTTTTT

j_gene: TRBJ2-5
v_gene: TRBV2
d_gene: TRBD2
abundance: many
CDR3aa: CASGGLAGPEETQYF
CDR3nt: TGTGCCAGCGGAGGACTAGCGGGACCCGAAGAGACCCAGTACTTC

j_gene: TRBJ1-2
v_gene: TRBV9
d_gene: TRBD1
abundance: NA
CDR3aa: CASSEGQLYGYTF
CDR3nt: TGTGCCAGCAGTGAGGGACAGCTTTATGGCTACACCTTC

j_gene: TRBJ1-5
v_gene: TRBV12-3/TRBV12-4
d_gene: NA
abundance: NA
CDR3aa: CASSSSGHTSNQPQHF
CDR3nt: TGTGCCAGCAGTTCCTCTGGGCACACGAGCAATCAGCCCCAGCATTTT

j_gene: TRBJ2-5
v_gene: TRBV7-9
d_gene: TRBD2
abundance: NA
CDR3aa: CAGLSGETQYF
CDR3nt: TGTGCCGGTCTTAGCGGGGAGACCCAGTACTTC

j_gene: TRBJ1-1
v_gene: TRBV4-3
d_gene: NA
abundance: NA
CDR3aa: CASSQGVDSLKAFF
CDR3nt: TGCGCCAGCAGCCAGGGGGTTGACAGTTTGAAAGCTTTCTTT

j_gene: TRBJ2-4
v_gene: TRBV6-2/TRBV6-3
d_gene: TRBD1
abundance: few
CDR3aa: CASSSPGQIAKNIQYF
CDR3nt: TGTGCCAGCAGTTCACCGGGACAGATAGCCAAAAACATTCAGTACTTC

j_gene: TRBJ2-1
v_gene: TRBV9
d_gene: NA
abundance: few
CDR3aa: CASSVEVLGEQFF
CDR3nt: TGTGCCAGCAGCGTAGAGGTATTGGGTGAGCAGTTCTTC

j_gene: TRBJ2-3
v_gene: TRBV3-1
d_gene: NA
abundance: few
CDR3aa: CASSENRYSTDTQYF
CDR3nt: TGTGCCAGCAGCGAGAACAGATATAGCACAGATACGCAGTATTTT

j_gene: TRBJ1-2
v_gene: TRBV28
d_gene: TRBD1
abundance: NA
CDR3aa: CASSFGGTAYGYTF
CDR3nt: TGTGCCAGCAGTTTCGGGGGGACAGCCTATGGCTACACCTTC

j_gene: TRBJ2-3
v_gene: TRBV5-1
d_gene: TRBD1
abundance: many
CDR3aa: CASSFRDTGDMTDTQYF
CDR3nt: TGCGCCAGCAGCTTCCGCGACACAGGGGATATGACAGATACGCAGTATTTT

j_gene: TRBJ2-1
v_gene: TRBV20-1
d_gene: TRBD2
abundance: NA
CDR3aa: CSARPLAGRDEQFF
CDR3nt: TGCAGTGCTAGGCCCCTAGCGGGGAGAGATGAGCAGTTCTTC

j_gene: TRBJ1-3
v_gene: TRBV7-9
d_gene: TRBD1
abundance: many
CDR3aa: CASSSTGGASGNTIYF
CDR3nt: TGTGCCAGCAGCTCGACAGGGGGCGCGTCGGGAAACACCATATATTTT

j_gene: TRBJ2-2
v_gene: TRBV9
d_gene: NA
abundance: few
CDR3aa: CASSVGIRETNTGELFF
CDR3nt: TGTGCCAGCAGCGTAGGAATAAGGGAAACGAACACCGGGGAGCTGTTTTTT

j_gene: TRBJ1-1
v_gene: TRBV7-2
d_gene: NA
abundance: few
CDR3aa: CASSPQGVGTEAFF
CDR3nt: TGTGCCAGCAGCCCCCAGGGTGTAGGAACTGAAGCTTTCTTT

j_gene: TRBJ2-5
v_gene: TRBV4-2
d_gene: TRBD2
abundance: NA
CDR3aa: CASSQEETSGDGTQYF
CDR3nt: TGTGCCAGCAGCCAAGAGGAGACTAGCGGGGACGGGACCCAGTACTTC

j_gene: TRBJ1-5
v_gene: TRBV6-2/TRBV6-3
d_gene: NA
abundance: few
CDR3aa: CASSSPGLQHF
CDR3nt: TGTGCCAGCAGTTCGCCTGGGCTCCAGCATTTT

j_gene: TRBJ1-5
v_gene: TRBV29-1
d_gene: TRBD1
abundance: NA
CDR3aa: CSVSEGASSNQPQHF
CDR3nt: TGCAGCGTCTCGGAGGGGGCGAGCAGCAATCAGCCCCAGCATTTT

j_gene: TRBJ2-5
v_gene: TRBV15
d_gene: NA
abundance: NA
CDR3aa: CATSRAGLNQETQYF
CDR3nt: TGTGCCACCAGCAGAGCGGGACTTAACCAAGAGACCCAGTACTTC

j_gene: TRBJ2-7
v_gene: TRBV12-3/TRBV12-4
d_gene: NA
abundance: NA
CDR3aa: CASSFNGGADEQYF
CDR3nt: TGTGCCAGCAGTTTCAATGGGGGGGCAGACGAGCAGTACTTC

j_gene: TRBJ1-6
v_gene: TRBV6-5
d_gene: NA
abundance: NA
CDR3aa: CASSYSEGLFDSPLHF
CDR3nt: TGTGCCAGCAGTTACTCGGAGGGCCTCTTCGATTCACCCCTCCACTTT

j_gene: TRBJ2-3
v_gene: TRBV12-3/TRBV12-4
d_gene: NA
abundance: few
CDR3aa: CASSLATITDTQYF
CDR3nt: TGTGCCAGCAGTTTAGCCACAATCACAGATACGCAGTATTTT

j_gene: TRBJ2-3
v_gene: TRBV6-5
d_gene: NA
abundance: NA
CDR3aa: CASSYRQPDTQYF
CDR3nt: TGTGCCAGCAGTTACCGACAGCCAGATACGCAGTATTTT

j_gene: TRBJ2-4
v_gene: TRBV5-1
d_gene: NA
abundance: many
CDR3aa: CASSYRTERNIQYF
CDR3nt: TGCGCCAGCAGCTACAGGACAGAGAGGAACATTCAGTACTTC

j_gene: TRBJ2-2
v_gene: TRBV6-2/TRBV6-3
d_gene: NA
abundance: few
CDR3aa: CASSNVAGTGELFF
CDR3nt: TGTGCCAGCAGTAACGTTGCGGGCACCGGGGAGCTGTTTTTT

j_gene: TRBJ1-2
v_gene: TRBV7-8
d_gene: NA
abundance: NA
CDR3aa: CASSLARRLRGYTF
CDR3nt: TGTGCCAGCAGCTTAGCCAGGAGACTGCGTGGCTACACCTTC

j_gene: TRBJ2-5
v_gene: TRBV5-1
d_gene: NA
abundance: many
CDR3aa: CASSRWTGGGETQYF
CDR3nt: TGCGCCAGCAGCCGTTGGACTGGAGGTGGGGAGACCCAGTACTTC